The next 29 T cell receptor beta chains were all read from a single sample in a study of T cells after posttransplantation cyclophosphamide. The protocol was immunoSEQ multiplex PCR, while the TCRdb copy is restricted to in-frame clones and leaves out a portion. This sample carries approximately 45,000 clones, roughly 92% of them seen once, and the ten largest clones take less than 3.5%. Sequenced input: PBMCs. The receptors shown here come from a woman aged 45 to 65 in good health and a related stem cell transplant donor.

This clone was detected only once. V usage is TRBV7-2 and J usage is TRBJ2-7; TRBD2 matches 10 bases. The CDR3 is 16 residues long. J lost 4 bases, V lost 3 bases, and 9 bases had no gene match. Germline CDR1 reads SGHTA; CDR2 reads FQGNSA. In DNA, the CDR3 is TGTGCCAGCAGCTTCACAAGCGGGGGGGCGAGGTACGAGCAGTACTTC. Protein: CASSFTSGGARYEQYF.

The chain joins TRBV5-8 to TRBJ2-1; D is perhaps TRBD2 (5 bases). V lost 4 bases and J lost 1, with 9 bases in between. The germline V gene has CDR1 SGHTS and CDR2 YDEGEE. There are 14 residues in the CDR3. This chain's CDR3 is CASSPDSSYNEQFF. CDR3 bases: TGTGCCAGCAGCCCGGACTCTTCCTACAATGAGCAGTTCTTC.

This clone was found once. The chain is built from TRBV6-5 and TRBJ2-1, with D possibly matching TRBD1 (6 bases). This CDR3 has 14 residues. V lost 6 bases, J lost 0 bases, and 9 bases lay in between. Per germline, CDR1 MNHEY and CDR2 SVGAGI. The CDR3 sequence is CASRQTGSYNEQFF. For the CDR3, the DNA is TGTGCCAGCAGACAGACAGGCTCCTACAATGAGCAGTTCTTC.

The DNA of the CDR3 is TGTGCCAGCAGTGAAAATCTTGGACACACCAATTCACCCCTCCACTTT. Amino acid sequence: CASSENLGHTNSPLHF. The gene calls are TRBV6-1 and TRBJ1-6, with a weak D call TRBD1 (5 bases). Germline values: CDR1 MNHNS, CDR2 SASEGT. The CDR3 contains 16 residues. Trimming shortened V by 2 bases and J by 7 bases, and 15 bases separated the two germline ends.

The chain uses TRBV9 and TRBJ1-1, with D perhaps matching TRBD1 (6 bases). Germline CDR1 is SGDLS and CDR2 is YYNGEE. This CDR3 is built from 15 residues. The ends were cut back, 0 bases at V and 0 bases at J, with 9 bases in the middle. The CDR3 region is CASSVGGGMNTEAFF. DNA of the CDR3: TGTGCCAGCAGCGTAGGGGGGGGCATGAACACTGAAGCTTTCTTT.

This clone was counted a single time. V and J are TRBV2 and TRBJ2-1; 13 bases are a match to TRBD2. The CDR3 totals 14 residues. J was trimmed by 15 bases and V by 7 bases; bases with no gene match: 12. The germline V gene has CDR1 SNHLY and CDR2 FYNNEI. The CDR3 DNA reads TGTGCCAGCACCTTTTGGACTAGCGGGGGCACTTGGTTCTTC. It codes for CASTFWTSGGTWFF.

V gene TRBV13 combines with J gene TRBJ2-2; tentative D call: TRBD1 (5 bases). CDR1 and CDR2 from the germline V gene are PRHDT and FYEKMQ (reference sequence). V was cut by 2 bases and J by 4 bases, with 14 bases left in between. The CDR3 loop spans 16 amino acids. CDR3 nucleotide sequence: TGTGCCAGCAGCTTATTCGGCAGGGCAATCACCGGGGAGCTGTTTTTT. As protein: CASSLFGRAITGELFF.

The DNA of the CDR3 is TGTGCTAGTGGTCCCGGGACAGGGCACGGCTACACCTTC. As protein: CASGPGTGHGYTF. The chain employs TRBV12-5 and TRBJ1-2; the match to TRBD1 covers 9 bases. The V and J ends lost 5 bases and 8 bases, in that order; junction bases with no gene match: 6. The CDR3 extends over 13 amino acids. Germline CDR1 and CDR2: LGHNT and FRNRAP.

This chain uses TRBV14 with TRBJ1-1; D unresolved. The germline gives CDR1 SGHDN, CDR2 FVKESK. The CDR3 is made up of 11 amino acids. The germline V and J ends were trimmed by 3 bases and 7 bases, with 6 bases remaining between them. CDR3 region: CASSQEIEAFF. CDR3 coding DNA: TGTGCCAGCAGCCAGGAGATTGAAGCTTTCTTT. Combining the CDR3 with reference TRBV14 and TRBJ1-1 gives the whole variable domain EAGVTQFPSHSVIEKGQTVTLRCDPISGHDNLYWYRRVMGKEIKFLLHFVKESKQDESGMPNNRFLAERTGGTYSTLKVQPAELEDSGVYFCASSQEIEAFFGQGTRLTVV.

This chain connects TRBV5-4 to TRBJ2-7; tentative D call: TRBD1 (6 bases). This CDR3 has 13 amino acids. V was shortened by 2 bases and J by 7 bases, with 13 bases between the two germline ends. Germline CDR1 SGHNT, CDR2 YYREEE (reference sequence). The CDR3 coding sequence is TGTGCCAGCAGCTTCACAGGGCTTCAGGAGCAGTACTTC. Protein sequence: CASSFTGLQEQYF.

This clone was recorded only once. The chain has TRBV5-1 and TRBJ2-2; D is possibly TRBD2 (5 bases). Germline-derived CDR1 and CDR2 are SGHRS and YFSETQ. Trimming removed 7 bases at V and 0 bases at J, with 19 bases between. This CDR3 spans 17 amino acids. For the CDR3, the DNA is TGCGCCAGCCTGGAAGCCAGCGGAGCAGCGAACACCGGGGAGCTGTTTTTT. Amino acids: CASLEASGAANTGELFF. The full variable domain, rest sourced from reference TRBV5-1 and TRBJ2-2, is KAGVTQTPRYLIKTRGQQVTLSCSPISGHRSVSWYQQTPGQGLQFLFEYFSETQRNKGNFPGRFSGRQFSNSRSEMNVSTLELGDSALYLCASLEASGAANTGELFFGEGSRLTVL.

The V and J genes are TRBV5-4 and TRBJ2-1; the D gene is possibly TRBD2 (5 bases). The CDR3 loop spans 15 amino acids. Germline-derived CDR1 and CDR2 are SGHNT and YYREEE (reference sequence). Trimming cost V 3 bases and J 6 bases, with 16 bases left between them. This chain's CDR3 is CASSWEGSRGNEQFF. CDR3 DNA sequence: TGTGCCAGCAGCTGGGAAGGATCCCGGGGCAATGAGCAGTTCTTC.

The chain is built from TRBV4-2 and TRBJ2-3; TRBD2 aligns across 8 bases. Germline V gene data show CDR1 as LGHNA and CDR2 as YNFKEQ. The CDR3 runs to 16 residues. V was clipped by 3 bases and J by 2 bases; unmatched bases: 7. CDR3 bases: TGTGCCAGCAGCCAGACGGGGGGGCTCAACACAGATACGCAGTATTTT. Protein product: CASSQTGGLNTDTQYF.

This rearrangement joins TRBV6-1 to TRBJ2-5; D is uncertain. The DNA end is more similar to TRBJ2-7, so the J call may be wrong. The length of the CDR3 is 16 residues. The germline CDR1 and CDR2 sequences are MNHNS and SASEGT. CDR3 coding DNA: TGTGCCAGCAGTGGGCCTGAGTTGGGCCTCTTCTACGAGCAGTACTTC. Protein sequence: CASSGPELGLFYEQYF.

This clone was seen more than once but under ten times. This chain links TRBV2 with TRBJ2-7, with D possibly TRBD2 on 6 matching bases. The CDR3 covers 14 residues. Germline V lookup: CDR1 SNHLY, CDR2 FYNNEI. V was pared by 1 base and J by 3 bases, with 10 bases between. The CDR3 nucleotides read TGTGCCAGCAGTGAAGGCGGGGCGATCTACGAGCAGTACTTC. Translation: CASSEGGAIYEQYF.

The chain is built from TRBV7-3 and TRBJ2-1, with TRBD2 identical over 9 bases. CDR3 length: 16 amino acids. V dropped 1 base and J dropped 9; count of bases not matched to a gene: 10. The germline CDR1 and CDR2 sequences are SGHTA and FQGTGA. CDR3 in amino acids: CASSLSGRAIMGEQFF. DNA for the CDR3: TGTGCCAGCAGCTTAAGCGGGAGGGCCATAATGGGTGAGCAGTTCTTC.

The V call is TRBV28, the J call TRBJ2-2; D gene uncertain. Trimming took off 7 bases at V and 6 bases at J, with 9 bases between the two ends. Looked up from germline, CDR1 is MDHEN and CDR2 is SYDVKM. This CDR3 comprises 12 residues. The CDR3 DNA reads TGTGCCAGCACTAGTGGTCCCGGGGAGCTGTTTTTT. Translated: CASTSGPGELFF. Looking up the rest from reference TRBV28 and TRBJ2-2 gives the full variable domain: DVKVTQSSRYLVKRTGEKVFLECVQDMDHENMFWYRQDPGLGLRLIYFSYDVKMKEKGDIPEGYSVSREKKERFSLILESASTNQTSMYLCASTSGPGELFFGEGSRLTVL.

The sample holds one count of this clone. The chain is built from TRBV27 and TRBJ2-1; 8 bases line up with TRBD1. CDR3 size: 13 residues. Germline CDR1 and CDR2: MNHEY and SMNVEV (reference sequence). V lost 6 bases and J lost 6; bases outside the gene matches: 4. The CDR3 sequence is CASSPTGGNEQFF. The CDR3 DNA reads TGTGCCAGCAGCCCTACAGGGGGCAATGAGCAGTTCTTC.

The chain combines TRBV15 with TRBJ2-5; 10 bases agree with TRBD2. The CDR3 is made up of 16 amino acids. V shed 0 bases, J shed 4 bases, and the junction held 5 bases outside the gene matches. Looked up from germline, CDR1 is LNHNV and CDR2 is YYDKDF (reference sequence). As DNA, the CDR3 is TGTGCCACCAGCAGAGACGAGCGGGAGGGCCGAGAGACCCAGTACTTC. This codes for CATSRDEREGRETQYF.

CDR3 sequence: CASSPGTSGRWDNEQFF. CDR3 sequence (DNA): TGCGCCAGCAGCCCCGGGACTAGCGGGAGATGGGACAATGAGCAGTTCTTC. The chain is built from TRBV5-1 and TRBJ2-1, with 14 bases that match TRBD2. Trimming took 4 bases from V and 5 from J; bases not matched to a gene: 8. This CDR3 is built from 17 residues. Germline loops: CDR1 SGHRS, CDR2 YFSETQ.

This chain uses TRBV4-2 with TRBJ2-1, with 9 nucleotides matching TRBD2. Trimming cost V 0 bases and J 7 bases; bases outside gene matches: 10. This CDR3 has 17 amino acids. Germline-derived CDR1 and CDR2 are LGHNA and YNFKEQ. CDR3 DNA sequence: TGTGCCAGCAGCCAAGATTCTGGCGGGGGGGCTTGGAATGAGCAGTTCTTC. Protein: CASSQDSGGGAWNEQFF.

The chain links TRBV6-5 to TRBJ1-2; 8 bases are shared with TRBD1. The CDR3 is 13 residues long. Germline trimming cut 6 bases from V and 8 bases from J; bases unmatched to any gene: 8. CDR1 MNHEY and CDR2 SVGAGI come from the germline V gene. CDR3 residues: CASSEGQVGGYTF. CDR3 DNA sequence: TGTGCCAGCAGCGAGGGACAGGTAGGAGGCTACACCTTC.

This sequence joins TRBV18 and TRBJ1-4; 7 bases are a match to TRBD1. V gave up 2 bases and J gave up 0 bases; unmatched junction bases: 12. Germline CDR1 is KGHSH and CDR2 is LQKENI. The CDR3 is made up of 19 amino acids. In DNA form, the CDR3 reads TGTGCCAGCTCACCAACTCGACCGGGACAGACAGCAACTAATGAAAAACTGTTTTTT. The encoded protein is CASSPTRPGQTATNEKLFF. The entire variable domain, with the rest obtained from reference TRBV18 and TRBJ1-4, is as follows: NAGVMQNPRHLVRRRGQEARLRCSPMKGHSHVYWYRQLPEEGLKFMVYLQKENIIDESGMPKERFSAEFPKEGPSILRIQQVVRGDSAAYFCASSPTRPGQTATNEKLFFGSGTQLSVL.

The sample holds one count of this clone. J is TRBJ1-6 and V is TRBV5-6; a possible D gene is TRBD1 (6 bases). Trimming cost V 4 bases and J 7 bases, with 9 bases left between them. Looked up from germline, CDR1 is SGHDT and CDR2 is YYEEEE. This CDR3 is built from 13 residues. CDR3 region: CASSSDRNSPLHF. CDR3 nucleotides: TGTGCCAGCAGCAGCGACAGGAATTCACCCCTCCACTTT. The complete variable domain, with remaining parts taken from reference TRBV5-6 and TRBJ1-6, reads DAGVTQSPTHLIKTRGQQVTLRCSPKSGHDTVSWYQQALGQGPQFIFQYYEEEERQRGNFPDRFSGHQFPNYSSELNVNALLLGDSALYLCASSSDRNSPLHFGNGTRLTVT.

The chain is built from TRBV7-6 and TRBJ2-7; 7 bases map to TRBD2. The germline V gene encodes CDR1 SGHVS and CDR2 FNYEAQ. The CDR3 runs 16 residues. V dropped 1 base and J dropped 2; count of bases not matched to a gene: 8. CDR3 protein: CASSLVAQRDPYEQYF. The CDR3 nucleotides read TGTGCCAGCAGCTTAGTGGCCCAGCGGGACCCCTACGAGCAGTACTTC.

CDR3 in amino acids: CASSKTGEEAFF. The CDR3 DNA reads TGTGCCAGCTCAAAAACAGGGGAAGAAGCTTTCTTT. The J gene is TRBJ1-1, the V gene TRBV18; the match to TRBD1 covers 7 bases. The CDR3 spans 12 residues. V shed 5 bases and J 8 bases; nucleotides not matched to a gene: 5. Looked up from germline, CDR1 is KGHSH and CDR2 is LQKENI.

This clone has a handful of counts. This chain links TRBV5-6 with TRBJ1-1; TRBD1 agrees at 9 bases. V lost 7 bases to trimming and J lost 11 bases; unmatched junction nucleotides: 9. CDR3 size: 12 residues. CDR1 is SGHDT, CDR2 YYEEEE, per germline. The CDR3 here is CASFLGTGYAFF. Written as DNA, the CDR3 is TGTGCCAGCTTCCTAGGGACAGGGTACGCTTTCTTT.

V usage is TRBV11-2 and J usage is TRBJ1-1; D is undetermined. CDR3 length: 15 residues. The germline V gene has CDR1 SGHAT and CDR2 FQNNGV. V lost 1 base and J 1 base, leaving 10 bases between the germline ends. The CDR3 spells CASSLVGSENTEAFF. The CDR3 DNA is TGTGCCAGCAGCTTAGTTGGCAGCGAGAACACTGAAGCTTTCTTT.

The chain links TRBV6-6 to TRBJ2-2; no clear D gene. The CDR3 has 12 residues. Deletions cut 8 bases from V and 1 base from J, with 5 bases between. Germline V gene lookup returns CDR1 MNHNY and CDR2 SVGAGI (reference sequence). As DNA, the CDR3 is TGTGCCAGCGCGGTGAACACCGGGGAGCTGTTTTTT. Translating it yields CASAVNTGELFF.